The rows below give T cell receptor beta chains drawn from one sample of a study of blood T cells in healthy people across ages. Each CDR3 protein gets one entry after TCRdb re-called the 5' RACE reads with MiXCR. Found here are roughly 1,700,000 distinct CDR3 sequences, 28% of them singletons; the top ten hold 7% to 9%. Source material: blood. Receptor source: a woman aged 25 to 45 in good health. Both conserved end residues are part of each CDR3. D genes are given only for firm matches. Only part of the rows carry a size: once, few, many, or a class if the clone is expanded.

j_call	clone_size	v_call	d_call	cdr3_aa	cdr3_nt
TRBJ1-4	few	TRBV30	NA	CAWSVSPATNEKLFF	TGTGCCTGGAGTGTGTCACCCGCAACTAATGAAAAACTGTTTTTT
TRBJ1-6	many	TRBV12-3/TRBV12-4	NA	CASSLSGPYSPLHF	TGTGCCAGCAGTTTGTCGGGCCCTTATTCACCCCTCCACTTT
TRBJ2-1	NA	TRBV2	NA	CASSDDRYNEQFF	TGTGCCAGCAGCGATGACCGCTACAATGAGCAGTTCTTC
TRBJ1-2	few	TRBV9	NA	CASSVEWGGYTF	TGTGCCAGCAGCGTAGAGTGGGGAGGCTACACCTTC
TRBJ2-4	NA	TRBV11-2	NA	CASSLVARSKNIQYF	TGTGCCAGCAGCTTAGTGGCACGGAGTAAAAACATTCAGTACTTC
TRBJ1-6	NA	TRBV20-1	TRBD1	CSARPGTGVNSPLHF	TGCAGTGCTAGGCCCGGGACAGGGGTAAATTCACCCCTCCACTTT
TRBJ2-7	few	TRBV5-1	NA	CASSWVRDSSYEQYF	TGCGCCAGCAGCTGGGTTAGGGATAGCTCCTACGAGCAGTACTTC
TRBJ2-1	few	TRBV25-1	TRBD2	CASSDGTSGTLYNEQFF	TGTGCCAGCAGTGACGGGACTAGCGGGACCCTATACAATGAGCAGTTCTTC
TRBJ2-5	NA	TRBV7-2	TRBD2	CASSHSGQETQYF	TGTGCCAGCAGCCATAGCGGGCAAGAGACCCAGTACTTC
TRBJ2-3	few	TRBV7-9	NA	CASSRIAYGTDTQYF	TGTGCCAGCAGCAGAATAGCGTACGGCACAGATACGCAGTATTTT
TRBJ2-5	few	TRBV12-3/TRBV12-4	NA	CASSLISPGRLETQYF	TGTGCCAGCAGTTTGATATCGCCGGGACGATTGGAGACCCAGTACTTC
TRBJ2-5	many	TRBV10-3	NA	CASAPTAKETQYF	TGTGCCTCCGCGCCGACTGCTAAAGAGACCCAGTACTTC
TRBJ1-3	NA	TRBV5-1	NA	CASSLSWGAGNTIYF	TGCGCCAGCAGCTTGTCCTGGGGGGCTGGAAACACCATATATTTT
TRBJ2-1	NA	TRBV11-2	NA	CASTARDKVPNEQFF	TGTGCCAGCACCGCCCGGGACAAGGTACCGAATGAGCAGTTCTTC
TRBJ2-3	few	TRBV7-8	TRBD2	CASSLAHLAGATDTQYF	TGTGCCAGCAGCTTAGCCCATTTAGCGGGCGCCACAGATACGCAGTATTTT
TRBJ2-7	few	TRBV3-1	NA	CASSQNGGAYEQYF	TGTGCCAGCAGCCAAAACGGGGGAGCCTACGAGCAGTACTTC
TRBJ2-7	many	TRBV20-1	NA	CSARVGLYTYEQYF	TGCAGTGCTAGAGTGGGGCTATACACCTACGAGCAGTACTTC
TRBJ1-1	NA	TRBV7-2	NA	CASRAGGVGTEAFF	TGTGCCAGCAGAGCAGGAGGAGTAGGTACTGAAGCTTTCTTT
TRBJ2-1	many	TRBV9	TRBD2	CASSVSGGSYNEQFF	TGCGCCAGCAGCGTCTCGGGGGGGAGCTACAATGAGCAGTTCTTC
TRBJ2-6	NA	TRBV14	NA	CASKSGSGVNVLTF	TGTGCCAGCAAGTCTGGCTCTGGGGTCAACGTCCTGACTTTC
TRBJ2-5	many	TRBV10-3	NA	CAISEGPEETQYF	TGTGCCATCAGTGAGGGACCAGAAGAGACCCAGTACTTC
TRBJ2-7	few	TRBV6-5	NA	CASSLEQGFSYEQYF	TGTGCCAGCAGCCTCGAACAGGGATTCTCCTACGAGCAGTACTTC
TRBJ2-3	few	TRBV29-1	NA	CSLNADTQYF	TGCAGCCTGAACGCAGATACGCAGTATTTT
TRBJ2-1	NA	TRBV20-1	NA	CSAVGTLYEQFF	TGCAGTGCTGTCGGAACCCTCTATGAGCAGTTCTTC
TRBJ1-2	NA	TRBV27	NA	CTSSSGRGGYTF	TGTACCAGCAGTTCCGGACGCGGCGGGTACACCTTC
TRBJ1-2	NA	TRBV12-3/TRBV12-4	TRBD1	CASSPRQGSTNYGYTF	TGTGCCAGCAGTCCCAGACAGGGGTCGACTAACTATGGCTACACCTTC
TRBJ2-7	few	TRBV7-9	TRBD2	CASSLGDPGTISYEQYF	TGTGCCAGCAGCTTAGGTGACCCCGGGACTATCTCCTACGAGCAGTACTTC
TRBJ1-5	NA	TRBV19	NA	CASTSLVERHQPQHF	TGTGCCAGTACCTCTTTAGTCGAGAGGCATCAGCCCCAGCATTTT
TRBJ1-5	few	TRBV5-6	NA	CASSFRAGNQPQHF	TGTGCCAGCAGCTTTAGGGCAGGGAATCAGCCCCAGCATTTT
TRBJ2-1	few	TRBV28	NA	CASSAPWEQFF	TGTGCCAGCAGTGCCCCGTGGGAGCAGTTCTTC
TRBJ2-3	NA	TRBV27	TRBD2	CASSLTGTRAQYF	TGTGCCAGCAGTTTAACCGGGACTAGAGCGCAGTATTTT
TRBJ2-5	few	TRBV7-2	NA	CASSSSGAPGETQYF	TGTGCCAGCAGCTCCTCCGGGGCGCCAGGGGAGACCCAGTACTTC
TRBJ1-4	once	TRBV9	NA	CASSPGFTTNEKLFF	TGTGCCAGCAGCCCGGGGTTCACAACTAATGAAAAACTGTTTTTT
TRBJ2-7	few	TRBV6-5	NA	CASSPPGRDEQYF	TGTGCCAGCAGCCCCCCCGGCCGGGACGAGCAGTACTTC
TRBJ1-2	NA	TRBV20-1	TRBD1	CSARTDRGPYGYTF	TGCAGTGCAAGAACGGACAGGGGACCCTATGGCTACACCTTC
TRBJ1-2	many	TRBV29-1	NA	CSVSGSVTYGYTF	TGCAGCGTTTCAGGTAGCGTGACATATGGCTACACCTTC
TRBJ2-1	NA	TRBV29-1	TRBD2	CSDSGLAGPYNEQFF	TGCAGCGATTCGGGACTAGCGGGGCCCTACAATGAGCAGTTCTTC
TRBJ2-3	NA	TRBV3-1	TRBD1	CASSPRGLVDTQYF	TGTGCCAGCAGTCCGAGGGGGCTGGTAGATACGCAGTATTTT
TRBJ2-3	few	TRBV12-3/TRBV12-4	TRBD1	CASSWLTGSTDTQYF	TGTGCCAGCAGTTGGTTGACAGGGAGCACAGATACGCAGTATTTT
TRBJ2-7	few	TRBV6-6	TRBD2	CASSPPGGGYEQYF	TGTGCCAGCAGCCCCCCGGGGGGGGGCTACGAGCAGTACTTC